This is a list of T cell receptor beta chains from one sample in a study of blood T cell repertoires in COVID-19. The method was immunoSEQ multiplex PCR; TCRdb's version includes in-frame clones alone and lacks a portion of them. Here the sample spans about 230,000 clones, roughly 80% being singletons. Sequencing used peripheral blood. The receptors shown here come from a woman between 45 and 60 years old with acute or convalescent COVID-19. Both conserved end residues are part of each CDR3.

J,V,CDR3
TRBJ1-1,TRBV30,CAWSARGLNTEAFF
TRBJ1-3,TRBV24-1,CATNATGRPVGYTIYF
TRBJ1-1,TRBV5-1,CASSLDRAGNTEAFF
TRBJ2-5,TRBV9,CASSLGAGWGETQYF
TRBJ2-3,TRBV12-3/TRBV12-4,CASSLQGAYTQYF
TRBJ2-2,TRBV7-3,CASSLGTGDPGELFF
TRBJ2-1,TRBV10-3,CAITNSGGSYNEQFF
TRBJ1-1,TRBV6-2/TRBV6-3,CASSSFQDTEAFF
TRBJ2-7,TRBV30,CAWSSGGFYEQYF
TRBJ2-7,TRBV2,CASSVQREGREQYF
TRBJ1-1,TRBV5-1,CASSSVRGSGTEAFF
TRBJ2-1,TRBV12-5,CASGSRARAGEQFF
TRBJ2-2,TRBV7-3,CASSIGQSSGELFF
TRBJ1-6,TRBV2,CASISGTVDSPLHF
TRBJ1-5,TRBV12-3/TRBV12-4,CASSLARDQPQHF
TRBJ2-7,TRBV25-1,CASSGIGQSYEQYF
TRBJ2-7,TRBV5-1,CASSFRTLGAPYEQYF
TRBJ1-2,TRBV19,CASQTSGGYGYTF
TRBJ1-2,TRBV28,CASSPAGGQGSYGYTF
TRBJ2-1,TRBV30,CAWGVGLAGWNEQFF
TRBJ1-4,TRBV6-5,CASRWAGGTNEKLFF
TRBJ1-1,TRBV14,CASSQGALGVTEAFF
TRBJ2-2,TRBV24-1,CATSDPGGYTGELFF
TRBJ1-4,TRBV5-1,CASSLVAGTGNEKLFF
TRBJ2-3,TRBV30,CARTRLAGVDTQYF
TRBJ2-1,TRBV30,CAWSVPTGRYNEQFF
TRBJ2-2,TRBV3-1/TRBV3-2,CASSQDPTGELFF
TRBJ2-3,TRBV14,CASSPLSDTQYF
TRBJ1-4,TRBV19,CASSPDRDVEKLFF
TRBJ2-7,TRBV28,CASIKRGRQGEQYF
TRBJ2-1,TRBV28,CASQGVSSYNEQFF
TRBJ2-5,TRBV11-3,CASSLGGGGTETQYF
TRBJ2-3,TRBV6-1,CASSEPAGGSTDTQYF
TRBJ1-1,TRBV10-3,CAISAPTGDTEAFF
TRBJ2-7,TRBV28,CASSSPSGGDGYEQYF
TRBJ2-4,TRBV24-1,CATSDSTVPLDIQYF
TRBJ2-7,TRBV30,CAWEGTSGYEQYF
TRBJ2-1,TRBV30,CAWNGDRVVNHNEQFF
TRBJ2-5,TRBV7-9,CASSLGGLVETQYF
TRBJ2-2,TRBV14,CASSQDLGNTGELFF
TRBJ1-1,TRBV19,CASSKETVNTEAFF
TRBJ2-7,TRBV28,CASTSGQSYEQYF
TRBJ1-3,TRBV7-2,CASSAYRGNTIYF
TRBJ1-2,TRBV6-5,CASKRQAGGGYTF
TRBJ2-7,TRBV6-5,CASSYGLGLEGEQYF
TRBJ1-1,TRBV3-1/TRBV3-2,CASSTTGAEAFF
TRBJ2-3,TRBV27,CASSLGPGRSGAPDTQYF
TRBJ2-1,TRBV25-1,CASSEWGGPDEQFF
TRBJ1-4,TRBV27,CASSDREKVANEKLFF
TRBJ1-5,TRBV13,CASSLARRNQPQHF
TRBJ2-5,TRBV19,CAAGRETQYF
TRBJ1-2,TRBV10-3,CAISEPRQYGYTF
TRBJ1-6,TRBV3-1/TRBV3-2,CASSPQGGFTLHF
TRBJ1-6,TRBV7-2,CASSPDSGSYNSPLHF
TRBJ2-3,TRBV24-1,CATSSGSGSRPDTQYF
TRBJ2-3,TRBV7-9,CASSHGGSTDTQYF